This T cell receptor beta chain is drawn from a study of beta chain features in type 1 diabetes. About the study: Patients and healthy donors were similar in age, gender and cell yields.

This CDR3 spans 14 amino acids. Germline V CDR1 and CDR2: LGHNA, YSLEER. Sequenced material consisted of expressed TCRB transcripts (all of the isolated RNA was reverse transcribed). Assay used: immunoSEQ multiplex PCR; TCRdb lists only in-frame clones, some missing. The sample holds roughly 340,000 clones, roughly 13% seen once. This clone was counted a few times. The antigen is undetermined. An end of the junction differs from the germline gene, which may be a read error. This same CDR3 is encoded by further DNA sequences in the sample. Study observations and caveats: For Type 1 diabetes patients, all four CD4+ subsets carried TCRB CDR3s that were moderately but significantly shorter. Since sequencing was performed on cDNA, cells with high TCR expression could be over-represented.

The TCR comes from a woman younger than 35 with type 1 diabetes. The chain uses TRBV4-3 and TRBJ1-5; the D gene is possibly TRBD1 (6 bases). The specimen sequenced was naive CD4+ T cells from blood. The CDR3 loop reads CASSQDPGAKPQHF. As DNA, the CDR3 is TGCGCCAGCAGCCAAGATCCAGGGGCAAAGCCCCAGCACTTT.